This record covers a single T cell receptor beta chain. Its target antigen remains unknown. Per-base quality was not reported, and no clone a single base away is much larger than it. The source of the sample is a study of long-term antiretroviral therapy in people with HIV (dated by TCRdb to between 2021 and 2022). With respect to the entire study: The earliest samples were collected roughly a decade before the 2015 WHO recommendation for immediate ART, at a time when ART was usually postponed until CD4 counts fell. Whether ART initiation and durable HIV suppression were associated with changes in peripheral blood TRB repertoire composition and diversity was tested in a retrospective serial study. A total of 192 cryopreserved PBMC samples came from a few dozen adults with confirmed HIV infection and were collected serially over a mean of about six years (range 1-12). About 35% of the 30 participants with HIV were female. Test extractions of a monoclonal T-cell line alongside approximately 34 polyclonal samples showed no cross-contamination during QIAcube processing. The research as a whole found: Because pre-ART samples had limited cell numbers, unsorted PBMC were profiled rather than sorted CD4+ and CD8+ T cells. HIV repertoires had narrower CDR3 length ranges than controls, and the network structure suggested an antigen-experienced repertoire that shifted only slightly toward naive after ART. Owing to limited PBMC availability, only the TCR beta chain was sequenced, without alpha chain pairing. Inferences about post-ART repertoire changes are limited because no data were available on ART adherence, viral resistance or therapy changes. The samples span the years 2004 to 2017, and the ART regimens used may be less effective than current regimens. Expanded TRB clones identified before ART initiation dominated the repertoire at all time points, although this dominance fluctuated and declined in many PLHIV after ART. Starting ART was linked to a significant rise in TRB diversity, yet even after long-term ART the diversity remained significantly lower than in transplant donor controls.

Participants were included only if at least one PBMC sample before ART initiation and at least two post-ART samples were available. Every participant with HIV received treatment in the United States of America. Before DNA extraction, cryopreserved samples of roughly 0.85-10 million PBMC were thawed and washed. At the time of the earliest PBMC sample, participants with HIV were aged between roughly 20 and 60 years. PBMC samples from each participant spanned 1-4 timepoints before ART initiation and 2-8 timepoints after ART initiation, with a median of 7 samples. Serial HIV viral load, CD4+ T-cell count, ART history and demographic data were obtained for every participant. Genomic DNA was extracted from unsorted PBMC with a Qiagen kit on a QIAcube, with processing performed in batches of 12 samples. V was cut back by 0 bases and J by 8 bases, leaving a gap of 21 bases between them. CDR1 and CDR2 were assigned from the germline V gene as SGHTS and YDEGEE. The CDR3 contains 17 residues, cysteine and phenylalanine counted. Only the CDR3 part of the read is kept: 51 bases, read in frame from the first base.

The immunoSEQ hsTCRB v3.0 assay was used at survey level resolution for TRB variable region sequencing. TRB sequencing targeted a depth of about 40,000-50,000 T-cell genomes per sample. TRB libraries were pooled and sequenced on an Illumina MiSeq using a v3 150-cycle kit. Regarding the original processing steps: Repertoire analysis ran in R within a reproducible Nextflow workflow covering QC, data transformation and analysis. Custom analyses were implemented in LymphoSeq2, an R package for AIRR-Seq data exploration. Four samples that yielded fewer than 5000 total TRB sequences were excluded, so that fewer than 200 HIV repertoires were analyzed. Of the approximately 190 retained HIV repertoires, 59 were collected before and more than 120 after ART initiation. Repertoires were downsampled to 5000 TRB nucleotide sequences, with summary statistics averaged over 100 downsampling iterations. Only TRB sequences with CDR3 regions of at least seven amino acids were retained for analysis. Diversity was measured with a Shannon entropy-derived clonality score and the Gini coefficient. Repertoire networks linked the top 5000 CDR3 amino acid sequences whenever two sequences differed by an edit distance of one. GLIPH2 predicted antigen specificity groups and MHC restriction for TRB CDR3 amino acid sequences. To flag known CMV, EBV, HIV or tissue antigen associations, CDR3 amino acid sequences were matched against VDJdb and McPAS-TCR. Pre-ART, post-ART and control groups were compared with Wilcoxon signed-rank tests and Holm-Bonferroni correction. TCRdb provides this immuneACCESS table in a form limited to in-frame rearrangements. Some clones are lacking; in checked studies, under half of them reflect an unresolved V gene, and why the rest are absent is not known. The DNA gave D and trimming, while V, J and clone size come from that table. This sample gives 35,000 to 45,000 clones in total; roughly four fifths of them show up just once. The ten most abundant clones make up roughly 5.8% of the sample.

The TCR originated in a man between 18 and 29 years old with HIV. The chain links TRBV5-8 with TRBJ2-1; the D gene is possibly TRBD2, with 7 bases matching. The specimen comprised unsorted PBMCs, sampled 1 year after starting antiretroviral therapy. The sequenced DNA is TGTGCCAGCAGCTTGGCCAAGGGGGGGGTAGGAACCCATGAGCAGTTCTTC. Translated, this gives CASSLAKGGVGTHEQFF.